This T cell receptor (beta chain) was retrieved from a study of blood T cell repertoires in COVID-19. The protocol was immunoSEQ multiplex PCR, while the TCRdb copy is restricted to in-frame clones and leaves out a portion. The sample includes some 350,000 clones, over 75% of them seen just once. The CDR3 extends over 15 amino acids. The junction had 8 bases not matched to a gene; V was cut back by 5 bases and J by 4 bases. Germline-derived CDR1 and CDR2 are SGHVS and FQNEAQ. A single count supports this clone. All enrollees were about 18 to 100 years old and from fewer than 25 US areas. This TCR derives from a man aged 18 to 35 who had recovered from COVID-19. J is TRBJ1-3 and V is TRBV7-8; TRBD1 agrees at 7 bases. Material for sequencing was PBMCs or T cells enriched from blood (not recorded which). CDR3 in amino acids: CASSPDRVGGNTIYF. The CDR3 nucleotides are TGTGCCAGCAGCCCTGACAGGGTGGGAGGAAACACCATATATTTT.